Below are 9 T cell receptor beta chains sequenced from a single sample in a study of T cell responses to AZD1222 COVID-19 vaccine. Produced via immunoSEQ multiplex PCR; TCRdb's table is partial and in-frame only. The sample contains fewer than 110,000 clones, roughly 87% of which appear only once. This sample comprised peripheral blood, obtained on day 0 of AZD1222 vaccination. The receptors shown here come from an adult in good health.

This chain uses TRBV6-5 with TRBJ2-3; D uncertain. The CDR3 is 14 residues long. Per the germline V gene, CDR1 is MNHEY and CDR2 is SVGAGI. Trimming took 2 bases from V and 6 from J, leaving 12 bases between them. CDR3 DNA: TGTGCCAGCAGTTACCCTGGTGCGTCGGATACGCAGTATTTT. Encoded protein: CASSYPGASDTQYF.

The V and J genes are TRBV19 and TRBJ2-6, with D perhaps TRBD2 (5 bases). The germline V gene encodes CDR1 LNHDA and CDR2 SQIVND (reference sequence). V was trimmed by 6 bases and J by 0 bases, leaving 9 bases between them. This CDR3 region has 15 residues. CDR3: CASRSTNSGANVLTF. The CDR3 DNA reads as TGTGCCAGTAGATCGACTAACTCTGGGGCCAACGTCCTGACTTTC.

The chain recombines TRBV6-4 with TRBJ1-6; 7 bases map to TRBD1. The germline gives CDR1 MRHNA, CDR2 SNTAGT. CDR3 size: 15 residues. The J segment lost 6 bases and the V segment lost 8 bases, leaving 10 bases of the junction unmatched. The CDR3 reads CASHRLQGINSPLHF. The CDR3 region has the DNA TGTGCCAGCCATAGACTACAGGGGATTAATTCACCCCTCCACTTT.

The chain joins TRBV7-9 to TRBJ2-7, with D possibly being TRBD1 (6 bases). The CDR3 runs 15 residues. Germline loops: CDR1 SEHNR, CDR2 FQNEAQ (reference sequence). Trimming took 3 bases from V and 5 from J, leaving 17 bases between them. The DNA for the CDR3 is TGTGCCAGCAGCTTTCTGTTGGGGGCTAGGAACGAGCAGTACTTC. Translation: CASSFLLGARNEQYF.

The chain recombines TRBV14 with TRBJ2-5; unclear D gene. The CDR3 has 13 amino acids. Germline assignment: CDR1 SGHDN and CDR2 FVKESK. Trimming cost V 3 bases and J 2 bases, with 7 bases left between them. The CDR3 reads CASSHVGQETQYF. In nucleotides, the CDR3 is TGTGCCAGCAGCCACGTAGGACAAGAGACCCAGTACTTC.

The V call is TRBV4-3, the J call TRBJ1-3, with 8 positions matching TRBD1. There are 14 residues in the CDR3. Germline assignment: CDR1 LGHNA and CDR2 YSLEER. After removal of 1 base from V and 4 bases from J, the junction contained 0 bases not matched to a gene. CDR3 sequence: CASSQGTGGNTIYF. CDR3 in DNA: TGCGCCAGCAGCCAAGGGACAGGGGGAAACACCATATATTTT.

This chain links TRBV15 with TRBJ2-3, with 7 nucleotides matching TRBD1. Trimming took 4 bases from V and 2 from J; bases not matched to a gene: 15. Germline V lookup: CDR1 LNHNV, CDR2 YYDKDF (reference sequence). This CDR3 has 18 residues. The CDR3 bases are TGTGCCACCAGCACGACGGACAGGACGAAGCGAAACACAGATACGCAGTATTTT. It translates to CATSTTDRTKRNTDTQYF.

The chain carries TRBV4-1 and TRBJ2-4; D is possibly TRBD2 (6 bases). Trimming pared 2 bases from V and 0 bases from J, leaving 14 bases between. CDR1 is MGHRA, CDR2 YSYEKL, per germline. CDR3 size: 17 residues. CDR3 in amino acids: CASSQPFVGGAKNIQYF. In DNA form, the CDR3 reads TGCGCCAGCAGCCAACCCTTTGTCGGGGGAGCCAAAAACATTCAGTACTTC.

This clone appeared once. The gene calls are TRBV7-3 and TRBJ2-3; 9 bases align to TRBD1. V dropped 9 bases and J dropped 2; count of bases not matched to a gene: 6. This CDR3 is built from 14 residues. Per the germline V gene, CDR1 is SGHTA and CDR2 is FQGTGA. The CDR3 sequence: CASGQGSSTDTQYF. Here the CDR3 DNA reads TGTGCCAGTGGACAGGGGTCTTCCACAGATACGCAGTATTTT.